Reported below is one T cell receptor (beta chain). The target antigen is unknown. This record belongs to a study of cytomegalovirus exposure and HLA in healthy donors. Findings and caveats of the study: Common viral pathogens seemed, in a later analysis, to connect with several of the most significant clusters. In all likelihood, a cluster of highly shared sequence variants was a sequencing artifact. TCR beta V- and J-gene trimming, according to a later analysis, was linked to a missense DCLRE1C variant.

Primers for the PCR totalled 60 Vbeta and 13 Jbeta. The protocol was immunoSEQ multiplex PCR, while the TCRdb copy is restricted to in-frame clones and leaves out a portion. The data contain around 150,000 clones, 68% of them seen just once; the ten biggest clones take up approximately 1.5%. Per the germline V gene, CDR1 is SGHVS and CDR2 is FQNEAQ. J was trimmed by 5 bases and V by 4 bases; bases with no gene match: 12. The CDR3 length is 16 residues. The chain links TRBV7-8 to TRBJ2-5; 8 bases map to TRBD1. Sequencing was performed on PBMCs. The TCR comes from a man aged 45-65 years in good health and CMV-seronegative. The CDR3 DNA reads TGTGCCAGCAGCTCCACAGGGGGTCCTAGCTCTGAGACCCAGTACTTC. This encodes CASSSTGGPSSETQYF.